Shown below are 15 T cell receptor beta chains from a single sample sequenced in a study of T cell changes during pregnancy in multiple sclerosis. TCRdb's table, derived via immunoSEQ multiplex PCR, lists solely in-frame clones and lacks some. The data contain roughly 110,000 clones, about 90% of them seen just once; the ten biggest clones take up around 1.6%. The material sequenced was peripheral blood, taken before pregnancy. Receptors were obtained from a female donor with multiple sclerosis, enrolled in a pregnancy study.

This clone showed up just once. The V gene is TRBV14, the J gene TRBJ2-7; 7 nucleotides match TRBD1. The length of the CDR3 is 13 residues. V trimming: 5 bases; J trimming: 2 bases; junction bases outside the gene matches: 3. The germline CDR1 and CDR2 sequences are SGHDN and FVKESK. As DNA, the CDR3 is TGTGCCAGCAGCAGACAGGGCACCTACGAGCAGTACTTC. Translated, it gives CASSRQGTYEQYF.

The rearrangement uses TRBV4-1 and TRBJ1-2; D is ambiguous. Germline loops: CDR1 MGHRA, CDR2 YSYEKL. The CDR3 loop spans 15 amino acids. V lost 1 base and J 4 bases, leaving 13 bases between the germline ends. CDR3 sequence reads: CASSQVGRLGYGYTF. The CDR3 coding sequence is TGCGCCAGCAGCCAAGTCGGCAGGCTGGGCTATGGCTACACCTTC.

The CDR3 loop reads CASSLEVGSDTQYF. The CDR3 DNA follows: TGTGCCAGCAGCTTGGAGGTGGGCTCAGATACGCAGTATTTT. This sequence joins TRBV5-4 and TRBJ2-3; D call uncertain. The CDR3 length is 14 residues. Germline V lookup: CDR1 SGHNT, CDR2 YYREEE (reference sequence). Trimming stripped 0 bases from V and 4 bases from J, with 9 bases between.

The chain uses TRBV5-1 and TRBJ2-1; 9 nucleotides align to TRBD2. The germline V gene encodes CDR1 SGHRS and CDR2 YFSETQ. This CDR3 spans 14 amino acids. J was trimmed by 5 bases and V by 6 bases; bases with no gene match: 6. In DNA, the CDR3 is TGCGCCAGCACGCTAGCGGGAACCAACAATGAGCAGTTCTTC. It translates to CASTLAGTNNEQFF.

This clone has a single count. The rearrangement joins TRBV5-8 to TRBJ1-5; the D is unclear. The V gene's germline CDR1 is SGHTS and CDR2 YDEGEE. V lost 4 bases, J lost 7 bases, and 9 bases lay in between. The CDR3 length is 12 residues. Written as DNA, the CDR3 is TGTGCCAGCAGCCCGAGGGAACAGCCCCAGCATTTT. It translates to CASSPREQPQHF.

The V call is TRBV11-3, the J call TRBJ2-7; the D gene is possibly TRBD1 (6 bases). The CDR3 contains 13 residues. Germline V lookup: CDR1 SGHNT, CDR2 YENEEA. Trimming pared 3 bases from V and 1 base from J, leaving 7 bases between. The CDR3 coding sequence is TGTGCCAGCAGCTTCACAGGGTCCTACGAGCAGTACTTC. It yields the protein CASSFTGSYEQYF.

This clone was picked up a small number of times. V is TRBV27 and J is TRBJ1-6; D not certain. The CDR3 loop spans 14 amino acids. Looked up from germline, CDR1 is MNHEY and CDR2 is SMNVEV (reference sequence). V was clipped by 6 bases and J by 13 bases, with 19 bases between them. The CDR3 region has the DNA TGTGCCAGCAGGGTTAACGCTGCCGGGAAGCCCCTCCACTTT. Its translation: CASRVNAAGKPLHF.

The chain recombines TRBV5-1 with TRBJ2-1; 13 positions agree with TRBD2. The V segment lost 3 bases and the J segment 10 bases; nucleotides outside the gene matches: 13. This CDR3 is 17 amino acids long. Germline values: CDR1 SGHRS, CDR2 YFSETQ. DNA of the CDR3: TGCGCCAGCAGCTCGACGGGTGGGACTAGCGGGGTAGGAGAGCAGTTCTTC. Translated: CASSSTGGTSGVGEQFF.

This sequence joins TRBV30 and TRBJ1-5; TRBD1 might be the D (5 bases). Trimming left V 7 bases short and J 6 bases short, with 13 bases between. This CDR3 has 12 residues. The germline CDR1 and CDR2 sequences are GTSNPN and SVGIG (reference sequence). CDR3 DNA: TGTGCCTTCGGACAATTTGGTCAGCCCCAGCATTTT. Encoded protein: CAFGQFGQPQHF.

The rearrangement joins TRBV5-1 to TRBJ1-4; 7 bases agree with TRBD1. The CDR3 loop spans 15 amino acids. V lost 4 bases and J lost 3; bases outside the gene matches: 6. Germline lookup yields CDR1 SGHRS and CDR2 YFSETQ. Here the CDR3 reads CASSPSGQPNEKLFF. The CDR3 DNA reads TGCGCCAGCAGCCCATCGGGACAGCCTAATGAAAAACTGTTTTTT.

V is TRBV19 and J is TRBJ1-1; 8 bases are a match to TRBD1. The V gene end was trimmed by 1 base and the J gene end by 4 bases; junction bases not matched to a gene: 5. This CDR3 contains 15 residues. Germline CDR1 reads LNHDA; CDR2 reads SQIVND (reference sequence). CDR3 protein: CASSIARGRSTEAFF. The DNA for the CDR3 is TGTGCCAGTAGTATAGCCAGGGGGCGTTCCACTGAAGCTTTCTTT.

V and J are TRBV4-2 and TRBJ2-1, with TRBD2 as a possible D gene (6 bases). Germline-derived CDR1 and CDR2 are LGHNA and YNFKEQ. V lost 3 bases to trimming and J lost 0 bases, with 15 bases between them. The CDR3 has 17 residues. CDR3 protein: CASSHAGSGDSYNEQFF. The CDR3 DNA reads TGTGCCAGCAGCCATGCGGGGAGCGGTGACTCCTACAATGAGCAGTTCTTC.

The chain employs TRBV28 and TRBJ1-2; D is ambiguous. Germline CDR1 reads MDHEN; CDR2 reads SYDVKM. V shed 6 bases and J shed 5 bases, with 7 bases lying between them. The CDR3 covers 11 residues. CDR3: CASSTIYGYTF. The CDR3 DNA is TGTGCCAGCAGCACAATATATGGCTACACCTTC.

The V gene is TRBV5-8, the J gene TRBJ2-1; 10 nucleotides align to TRBD2. Looked up from germline, CDR1 is SGHTS and CDR2 is YDEGEE. This CDR3 region has 14 residues. The V segment lost 3 bases and the J segment 4 bases; nucleotides outside the gene matches: 1. The DNA for the CDR3 is TGTGCCAGCAGCTGGACTAGCGGTTACAATGAGCAGTTCTTC. The encoded protein is CASSWTSGYNEQFF.

The chain recombines TRBV4-1 with TRBJ1-1; no clear D gene. CDR3 size: 15 residues. Germline V gene data show CDR1 as MGHRA and CDR2 as YSYEKL. The V and J ends lost 0 bases and 2 bases respectively, with 10 bases between them. This CDR3 reads CASSQERVPNTEAFF. In DNA form, the CDR3 reads TGCGCCAGCAGCCAAGAACGGGTCCCAAACACTGAAGCTTTCTTT.